This T cell receptor (beta chain) was profiled in a study of blood T cell repertoires in COVID-19. Study in general: Acute and convalescent COVID-19 specimens originated in the United States, Italy and Spain. Sources were T cells, B-cell-depleted T cells, or PBMCs; the material itself was cDNA or gDNA.

In the source study's methods: The assay estimated nucleated cells by amplifying reference gene primers. This table comes from immunoSEQ multiplex PCR, and its TCRdb copy is limited to in-frame clones, with some not included. The DNA gave D and trimming, while V, J and clone size come from that table. The data show around 150,000 clones, around 85% seen once. This clone was seen once. Sequences were obtained from peripheral blood. This TCR derives from a human donor with acute or convalescent COVID-19. The donor label of this sample is uncertain.

CDR3 sequence: CASSLRGGSDEKLFF. The CDR3, as DNA: TGTGCCAGCAGCTTACGTGGGGGCTCGGATGAAAAACTGTTTTTT. The chain combines TRBV7-6 with TRBJ1-4, with TRBD1 as a possible D gene (6 bases). Germline V CDR1 and CDR2: SGHVS, FNYEAQ. The CDR3 consists of 15 residues. Trimming pared 2 bases from V and 6 bases from J, leaving 13 bases between.